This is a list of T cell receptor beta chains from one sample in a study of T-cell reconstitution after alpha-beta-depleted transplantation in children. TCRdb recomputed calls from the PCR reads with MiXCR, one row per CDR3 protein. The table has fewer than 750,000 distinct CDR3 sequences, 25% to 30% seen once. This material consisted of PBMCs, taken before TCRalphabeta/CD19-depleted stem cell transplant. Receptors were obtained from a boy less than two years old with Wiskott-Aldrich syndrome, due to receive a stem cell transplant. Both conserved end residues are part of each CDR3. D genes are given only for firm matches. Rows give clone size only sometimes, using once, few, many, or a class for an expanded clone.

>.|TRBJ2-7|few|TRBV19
CASSFSVAYEQYF
TGTGCCAGTAGTTTTTCAGTCGCCTACGAGCAGTACTTC
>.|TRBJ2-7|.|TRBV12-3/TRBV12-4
CASSLYSWEGDSYEQYF
TGTGCCAGCAGTTTATATAGTTGGGAGGGGGACTCCTACGAGCAGTACTTC
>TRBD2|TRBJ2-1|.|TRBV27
CASRHVSGRATEYEQFF
TGTGCCAGCAGACACGTTAGCGGGAGGGCCACGGAATATGAGCAGTTCTTC
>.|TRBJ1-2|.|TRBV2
CASSDADGYTF
TGTGCCAGCAGTGATGCCGATGGCTACACCTTC
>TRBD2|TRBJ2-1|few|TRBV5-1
CASSLARTSGRLNEQFF
TGCGCCAGCAGCTTGGCGCGGACTAGCGGGAGGCTGAATGAGCAGTTCTTC
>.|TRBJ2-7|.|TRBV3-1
CASSPVKGNPFYEQYF
TGTGCCAGCAGCCCAGTGAAGGGAAACCCCTTCTACGAGCAGTACTTC
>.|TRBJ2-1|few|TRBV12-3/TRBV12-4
CASSSVYNEQFF
TGTGCCAGCAGTTCCGTTTACAATGAGCAGTTCTTC
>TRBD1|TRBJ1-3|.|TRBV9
CASSVQGAASGNTIYF
TGTGCCAGCAGCGTACAGGGGGCGGCCTCTGGAAACACCATATATTTT
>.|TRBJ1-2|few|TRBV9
CASRDITGRYNYGYTF
TGTGCCAGCAGGGATATAACAGGGCGCTATAACTATGGCTACACCTTC
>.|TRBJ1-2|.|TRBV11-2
CASSLEGQRGYTF
TGTGCCAGCAGCTTAGAAGGACAAAGGGGCTACACCTTC
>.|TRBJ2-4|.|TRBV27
CASSLSGVYLAKNIQYF
TGTGCCAGCAGTTTATCGGGGGTATACTTAGCCAAAAACATTCAGTACTTC
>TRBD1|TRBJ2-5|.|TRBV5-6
CASSNRQGQETQYF
TGTGCCAGCAGCAATCGACAGGGGCAAGAGACCCAGTACTTC
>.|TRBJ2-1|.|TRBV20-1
CSAPRSRSYNEQFF
TGCAGTGCTCCGCGGAGCCGCTCCTACAATGAGCAGTTCTTC
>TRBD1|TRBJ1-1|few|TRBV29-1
CSVERQGFQTEAFF
TGCAGCGTTGAGAGACAGGGCTTTCAAACTGAAGCTTTCTTT
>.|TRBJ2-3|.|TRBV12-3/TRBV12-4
CASSPIGGLKDLADTQYF
TGTGCCAGCAGTCCAATAGGGGGATTAAAGGACCTGGCAGATACGCAGTATTTT
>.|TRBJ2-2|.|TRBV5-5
CASSLRGGAASNTGELFF
TGTGCCAGCAGCTTGCGAGGTGGCGCAGCCTCGAACACCGGGGAGCTGTTTTTT
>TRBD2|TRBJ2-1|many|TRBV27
CASSSRTSGSYNEQFF
TGTGCCAGCAGCTCCCGGACTAGCGGGAGCTACAATGAGCAGTTCTTC
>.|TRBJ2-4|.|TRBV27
CASSSQLEAKNIQYF
TGTGCCAGCAGTTCTCAGCTAGAAGCCAAAAACATTCAGTACTTC
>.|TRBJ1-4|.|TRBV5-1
CASSLQFNEKLFF
TGCGCCAGCAGCTTACAGTTTAATGAAAAACTGTTTTTT
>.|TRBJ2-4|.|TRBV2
CASSGFLEQPMKNIQYF
TGTGCCAGCAGTGGGTTTTTGGAACAACCCATGAAAAACATTCAGTACTTC
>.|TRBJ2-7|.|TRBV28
CASSPSLSYEQYF
TGTGCCAGCAGTCCTAGTCTTTCCTACGAGCAGTACTTC
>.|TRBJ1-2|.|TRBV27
CASGDSYGYTF
TGTGCCAGCGGAGACAGCTATGGCTACACCTTC
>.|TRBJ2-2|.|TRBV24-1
CATSGLSLDSQNTGELFF
TGTGCCACCAGTGGGCTCTCGTTAGACAGCCAGAACACCGGGGAGCTGTTTTTT
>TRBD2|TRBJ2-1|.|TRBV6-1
CASSAISGRTYNEQFF
TGTGCCAGCAGTGCCATTAGCGGGAGGACCTACAATGAGCAGTTCTTC
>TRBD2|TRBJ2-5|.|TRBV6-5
CASSYALAMETQYF
TGTGCCAGCAGTTACGCACTAGCGATGGAGACCCAGTACTTC
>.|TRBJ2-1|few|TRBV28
CASSLYGSEFHNEQFF
TGTGCCAGCAGTTTGTACGGGAGCGAATTCCACAATGAGCAGTTCTTC
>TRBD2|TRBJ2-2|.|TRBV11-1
CASSSDVGLAGTGELFF
TGTGCCAGCAGCTCGGACGTGGGACTAGCAGGCACCGGGGAGCTGTTTTTT
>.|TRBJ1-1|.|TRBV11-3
CASSLDYTEAFF
TGTGCCAGCAGCTTAGACTATACTGAAGCTTTCTTT
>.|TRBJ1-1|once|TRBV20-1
CSASRVLMNTEAFF
TGCAGTGCTTCCCGGGTCTTAATGAACACTGAAGCTTTCTTT
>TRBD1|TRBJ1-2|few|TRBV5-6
CASSFQHRGYGYTF
TGTGCCAGCAGCTTCCAGCACAGGGGCTATGGCTACACCTTC
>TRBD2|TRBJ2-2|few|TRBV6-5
CASSLGLAGGELFF
TGTGCCAGCAGTTTGGGACTAGCGGGAGGGGAGCTGTTTTTT
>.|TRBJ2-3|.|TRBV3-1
CASSPAGRSTDTQYF
TGTGCCAGCAGCCCGGCGGGCAGGAGCACAGATACGCAGTATTTT
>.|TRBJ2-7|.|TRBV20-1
CSARLGKNEQYF
TGCAGTGCCCGACTAGGAAAGAACGAGCAGTACTTC
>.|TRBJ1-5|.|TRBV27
CASSLSAGEVGQPQHF
TGTGCCAGCAGTTTATCAGCGGGCGAAGTCGGGCAGCCCCAGCATTTT
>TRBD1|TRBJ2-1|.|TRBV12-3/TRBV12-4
CASNGSGQKDNEQFF
TGTGCCAGCAACGGGTCGGGACAGAAGGACAATGAGCAGTTCTTC
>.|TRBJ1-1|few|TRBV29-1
CSGRDTEAFF
TGCAGCGGGAGAGACACTGAAGCTTTCTTT
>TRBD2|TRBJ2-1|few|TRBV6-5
CASSYYVSGSSYNEQFF
TGTGCCAGCAGTTACTATGTTAGCGGGAGCTCCTACAATGAGCAGTTCTTC
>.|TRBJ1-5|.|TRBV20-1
CSARTSGNQPQHF
TGCAGTGCTAGAACGAGTGGGAATCAGCCCCAGCATTTT
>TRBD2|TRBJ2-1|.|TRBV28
CASSSDTAGGNYNEQFF
TGTGCCAGCAGTTCGGACACAGCGGGAGGGAACTACAATGAGCAGTTCTTC
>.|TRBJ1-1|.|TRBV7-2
CASSSLWGSDTEAFF
TGTGCCAGCAGCTCCCTTTGGGGGTCCGACACTGAAGCTTTCTTT
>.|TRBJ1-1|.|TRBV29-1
CSGVGAEAFF
TGCAGCGGTGTCGGGGCTGAAGCTTTCTTT
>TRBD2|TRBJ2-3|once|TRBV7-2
CASSSRRAGGLGDTQYF
TGTGCCAGCAGCTCCCGGCGGGCGGGAGGGTTGGGAGATACGCAGTATTTT
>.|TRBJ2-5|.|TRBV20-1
CSAPPGEETQYF
TGCAGTGCCCCGCCCGGAGAAGAGACCCAGTACTTC
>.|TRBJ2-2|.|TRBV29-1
CSTRRGANTGELFF
TGCAGCACCCGACGAGGGGCGAACACCGGGGAGCTGTTTTTT
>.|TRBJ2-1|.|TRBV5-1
CASRPGTLYNEQFF
TGCGCCAGCAGACCCGGGACTCTTTACAATGAGCAGTTCTTC
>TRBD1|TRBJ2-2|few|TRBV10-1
CASQGAGELFF
TGCGCCAGCCAGGGGGCCGGGGAGCTGTTTTTT
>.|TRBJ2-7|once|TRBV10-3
CAISDTTQGPYEQYF
TGTGCCATCAGTGATACCACCCAAGGCCCCTACGAGCAGTACTTC
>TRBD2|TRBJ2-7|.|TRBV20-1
CSARLRGGRGEQYF
TGCAGTGCTAGATTACGGGGGGGTCGTGGCGAGCAGTACTTC
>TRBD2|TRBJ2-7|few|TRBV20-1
CSASPSGRRSEQYF
TGCAGTGCTAGCCCTAGCGGGAGGCGTAGCGAGCAGTACTTC
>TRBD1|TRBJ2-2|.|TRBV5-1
CASSSTGLSGELFF
TGCGCCAGCAGCTCGACAGGGTTAAGCGGGGAGCTGTTTTTT
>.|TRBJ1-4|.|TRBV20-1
CSARDTPATNEKLFF
TGCAGTGCTAGAGATACCCCCGCAACTAATGAAAAACTGTTTTTT
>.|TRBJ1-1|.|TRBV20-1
CSATRPGANTEAFF
TGCAGTGCCACAAGACCCGGGGCAAACACTGAAGCTTTCTTT
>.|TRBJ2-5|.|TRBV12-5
CASGGGTGRGGKTQYF
TGTGCTAGTGGTGGTGGGACAGGCCGCGGGGGGAAGACCCAGTACTTC